A single sample gave rise to the 2 T cell receptor beta chains below, sequenced in a study of CD8+ T cells in alopecia areata (dated by TCRdb to about 2018). The sample's treatment or condition label, decoded: oral pan-JAK inhibitor, 5-10 mg twice daily. Libraries were prepared through the immunoSEQ multiplex PCR assay. RNA was extracted from all samples and reverse transcribed into cDNA, which served as template for TCR sequencing. In TCRdb, the immuneACCESS table is reduced to in-frame sequences with V and J assigned. These tables do not hold every clone; where another copy was compared, an unresolved V gene accounts for under half, and the others remain unexplained. The sample records more than 200,000 clones, around two fifths of which are singletons. 2% to 3% of the sample goes to the ten largest clones. The sequencing used CD4+ T cells sorted from blood, collected at approximately week 36, from a patient treated with tofacitinib. The origin of the receptors is a human donor with alopecia areata.

The chain joins TRBV5-1 to TRBJ2-5; no reliable D call. Trimming stripped 6 bases from V and 5 bases from J, with 14 bases between. The CDR3 consists of 13 residues. Per the germline V gene, CDR1 is SGHRS and CDR2 is YFSETQ. CDR3 DNA sequence: TGCGCCAGCACGGACCGCAGCTCGGAGACCCAGTACTTC. This gives the protein CASTDRSSETQYF.

The V and J genes are TRBV5-4 and TRBJ2-1; 10 nucleotides line up with TRBD2. V dropped 0 bases and J dropped 6; count of bases not matched to a gene: 3. From germline, CDR1 is SGHNT and CDR2 YYREEE (reference sequence). This CDR3 region has 15 residues. This chain's CDR3 is CASSLGASGSNEQFF. Written as DNA, the CDR3 is TGTGCCAGCAGCTTGGGGGCTAGCGGGAGCAATGAGCAGTTCTTC.